A single sample is the source of the 32 T cell receptor beta chains below, sequenced in a study of shared clonotypes between healthy human individuals. Clones were read by immunoSEQ multiplex PCR, and TCRdb kept only the in-frame ones, dropping some. The sample lists around 500,000 clones, around 75% occurring once. Specimen: PBMCs. The receptors shown here come from a woman in her thirties or forties in good health. Some clones in this sample may be carry-over from other donors' samples.

This rearrangement joins TRBV5-1 to TRBJ2-5; D not certain. This CDR3 spans 13 amino acids. V was trimmed by 4 bases and J by 1 base, leaving 8 bases between them. Germline CDR1 reads SGHRS; CDR2 reads YFSETQ. In nucleotides, the CDR3 is TGCGCCAGCAGCCCGTGGGGCCAAGAGACCCAGTACTTC. Amino acids: CASSPWGQETQYF.

V is TRBV10-3 and J is TRBJ1-2; D is unclear. V was shortened by 2 bases and J by 8 bases, with 12 bases between the two germline ends. From germline, CDR1 is ENHRY and CDR2 SYGVKD. The CDR3 is 13 residues long. CDR3 residues: CAISEPPQRGYTF. The DNA for the CDR3 is TGTGCCATCAGTGAGCCGCCCCAGAGGGGCTACACCTTC.

This sequence joins TRBV28 and TRBJ2-7; D is perhaps TRBD1 (6 bases). Trimming left V 2 bases short and J 1 base short, with 15 bases between. The CDR3 sequence is 16 residues long. CDR1 is MDHEN and CDR2 is SYDVKM in the germline V gene. The CDR3 coding sequence is TGTGCCAGCAGTTTAGGGTCAAGACAGGTTTCCTACGAGCAGTACTTC. Its protein product is CASSLGSRQVSYEQYF.

This chain links TRBV2 with TRBJ2-1; D perhaps matches TRBD2 (6 bases). V lost 6 bases to trimming and J lost 5 bases, with 11 bases between them. This CDR3 contains 13 residues. Looked up from germline, CDR1 is SNHLY and CDR2 is FYNNEI. The CDR3 is CASRLGGNNEQFF. The CDR3 DNA follows: TGTGCCAGCAGGCTCGGCGGGAACAATGAGCAGTTCTTC.

The chain carries TRBV10-3 and TRBJ2-7; weak D call: TRBD2 (6 bases). The CDR3 extends over 14 amino acids. Germline V gene lookup returns CDR1 ENHRY and CDR2 SYGVKD. Trimming shortened V by 10 bases and J by 2 bases, and 18 bases separated the two germline ends. In nucleotides, the CDR3 is TGTGCCACCACGGGACTGGCGATGACCTACGAGCAGTACTTC. This sequence encodes CATTGLAMTYEQYF.

This clone was counted once. The J gene is TRBJ1-5, the V gene TRBV5-6; 9 bases match TRBD1. This CDR3 has 15 amino acids. Germline CDR1 reads SGHDT; CDR2 reads YYEEEE. V was pared by 4 bases and J by 3 bases, with 5 bases of the junction left unmatched. In nucleotides, the CDR3 is TGTGCCAGCAGCCGGACAGGGGCCGCCAATCAGCCCCAGCATTTT. Translated: CASSRTGAANQPQHF.

The chain links TRBV15 to TRBJ2-1, with TRBD1 identical over 9 bases. The CDR3 contains 13 residues. Unmatched junction bases numbered 4, after V lost 6 bases and J lost 7 bases. Germline V gene lookup returns CDR1 LNHNV and CDR2 YYDKDF (reference sequence). The DNA of the CDR3 is TGTGCCACCAGGGGGACAGGGTTGAATGAGCAGTTCTTC. Its translation: CATRGTGLNEQFF.

The V call is TRBV11-2, the J call TRBJ2-1; possibly TRBD2 for D (6 bases). Germline V gives CDR1 SGHAT, CDR2 FQNNGV. Trimming pared 3 bases from V and 3 bases from J, leaving 12 bases between. The length of the CDR3 is 15 residues. CDR3 coding DNA: TGTGCCAGCAGCTTGGGGGACTCGATCTACAATGAGCAGTTCTTC. Translation: CASSLGDSIYNEQFF.

The chain is built from TRBV29-1 and TRBJ2-2; the match to TRBD2 covers 7 bases. V gave up 6 bases and J gave up 0 bases; unmatched junction bases: 10. Germline-derived CDR1 and CDR2 are SQVTM and ANQGSEA. CDR3 length: 16 amino acids. The CDR3: CSVESRAGPNTGELFF. The CDR3 DNA is TGCAGCGTCGAGTCGAGAGCGGGACCGAACACCGGGGAGCTGTTTTTT.

This clone was recorded at least ten times. V and J are TRBV5-1 and TRBJ2-5; D not resolved. V gave up 4 bases and J gave up 1 base, with 5 bases separating them. This CDR3 has 12 amino acids. Germline CDR1 and CDR2: SGHRS and YFSETQ. CDR3 nucleotide sequence: TGCGCCAGCAGCGCCTTCCAAGAGACCCAGTACTTC. It yields the protein CASSAFQETQYF.

This chain connects TRBV10-3 to TRBJ2-7; no firm D call. The CDR3 consists of 13 residues. The V end lost 2 bases, the J end lost 6 bases, and 11 bases lay between the germline ends. Germline CDR1 is ENHRY and CDR2 is SYGVKD. As DNA, the CDR3 is TGTGCCATCAGTGAGCCTAGGGTGCGCGAGCAGTACTTC. Protein sequence: CAISEPRVREQYF.

The V and J genes are TRBV28 and TRBJ2-2; tentatively, D is TRBD1 or TRBD2 (5 bases each). The CDR3 has 14 residues. Trimming cost V 6 bases and J 4 bases, with 12 bases left between them. The germline CDR1 and CDR2 sequences are MDHEN and SYDVKM. The CDR3 is CASRRDGITGELFF. DNA for the CDR3: TGTGCCAGCAGACGGGACGGAATCACCGGGGAGCTGTTTTTT. The full variable domain, completed using reference TRBV28 and TRBJ2-2, is DVKVTQSSRYLVKRTGEKVFLECVQDMDHENMFWYRQDPGLGLRLIYFSYDVKMKEKGDIPEGYSVSREKKERFSLILESASTNQTSMYLCASRRDGITGELFFGEGSRLTVL.

With respect to this clone: The sample carries other DNA sequences with the same CDR3. The chain carries TRBV28 and TRBJ2-7, with D uncertain. CDR1 is MDHEN, CDR2 SYDVKM, per germline. This CDR3 has 14 amino acids. Trimming left V 8 bases short and J 2 bases short, with 16 bases between. The CDR3 bases are TGTGCCAGCGGGAAAGGGTATAACACCTACGAGCAGTACTTC. This gives the protein CASGKGYNTYEQYF.

The CDR3: CASSFSTREFETQYF. CDR3 sequence (DNA): TGTGCCAGCAGTTTCTCCACGAGGGAATTCGAGACCCAGTACTTC. V usage is TRBV2 and J usage is TRBJ2-5, with D possibly matching TRBD2 (5 bases). The CDR3 length is 15 residues. Germline V gives CDR1 SNHLY, CDR2 FYNNEI. The germline V and J ends were trimmed by 5 bases and 5 bases, with 18 bases remaining between them.

Note on this clone: The sample has other DNA sequences that encode this CDR3 too. J is TRBJ1-1 and V is TRBV18; a weak D match, TRBD1 (6 bases). Germline CDR1 is KGHSH and CDR2 is LQKENI. The CDR3 runs 14 residues. Trimming shortened V by 3 bases and J by 1 base, and 9 bases separated the two germline ends. Written as DNA, the CDR3 is TGTGCCAGCTCACCTGGGGGACAGAACACTGAAGCTTTCTTT. This codes for CASSPGGQNTEAFF.

This clone was found once. This chain connects TRBV28 to TRBJ2-4, with a possible D match to TRBD2 (7 bases). CDR3 length: 14 amino acids. Trimming took 2 bases from V and 7 from J, leaving 12 bases between them. CDR1 is MDHEN and CDR2 is SYDVKM in the germline V gene. Here the CDR3 reads CASSLGGALNIQYF. In DNA form, the CDR3 reads TGTGCCAGCAGTTTAGGGGGGGCGCTGAACATTCAGTACTTC.

The V call is TRBV9, the J call TRBJ2-1; D remains unclear. Germline assignment: CDR1 SGDLS and CDR2 YYNGEE. The CDR3 contains 16 residues. V lost 0 bases to trimming and J lost 3 bases, with 13 bases between them. The CDR3 region has the DNA TGTGCCAGCAGCGTAGTCGGGCAGGTTTACTACAATGAGCAGTTCTTC. Translated, it gives CASSVVGQVYYNEQFF.

This clone came up a few times. The V and J genes are TRBV29-1 and TRBJ1-1; TRBD1 matches 7 bases. With V trimmed by 8 bases and J by 3 bases, 15 bases remained unmatched. The CDR3 extends over 15 amino acids. Germline V CDR1 and CDR2: SQVTM, ANQGSEA. Here the CDR3 DNA reads TGCAGCCTCGACAGGGAACCTTCCCTTCACACTGAAGCTTTCTTT. Its translation is CSLDREPSLHTEAFF.

The CDR3 nucleotides are TGTGCCAGCAGCTTAGTCCAGGCACCGACCTACGAGCAGTACTTC. Translated, it gives CASSLVQAPTYEQYF. V and J are TRBV11-3 and TRBJ2-7; D not certain. Looked up from germline, CDR1 is SGHNT and CDR2 is YENEEA. The CDR3 is made up of 15 amino acids. Trimming removed 1 base at V and 2 bases at J, with 12 bases between.

This clone was recorded once. The chain couples TRBV5-1 to TRBJ2-5; tentative D call: TRBD2 (6 bases). CDR3 length: 13 amino acids. Germline CDR1 reads SGHRS; CDR2 reads YFSETQ. V lost 2 bases to trimming and J lost 5 bases, with 10 bases between them. The CDR3 protein is CASSFRLGETQYF. The CDR3 DNA is TGCGCCAGCAGCTTCCGACTAGGTGAGACCCAGTACTTC.

J is TRBJ1-5 and V is TRBV6-6; 10 positions match TRBD1. CDR3 length: 16 amino acids. Germline V gene sequence: CDR1 MNHNY, CDR2 SVGAGI (reference sequence). Unmatched junction bases numbered 8, after V lost 4 bases and J lost 5 bases. CDR3 nucleotide sequence: TGTGCCAGCAGTTCGACTTGGACAGGGGGAGATCAGCCCCAGCATTTT. This gives the protein CASSSTWTGGDQPQHF.

The chain combines TRBV7-2 with TRBJ2-1; a possible D gene is TRBD1 (6 bases). Trimming took 5 bases from V and 6 from J, leaving 14 bases between them. Per germline, CDR1 SGHTA and CDR2 FQGNSA. This CDR3 contains 14 residues. Here the CDR3 DNA reads TGTGCCAGCAGCCCTAGCAGGGGCGGCAATGAGCAGTTCTTC. It encodes CASSPSRGGNEQFF.

In the case of this clone: Other DNA sequences within the sample encode an identical CDR3. The chain carries TRBV5-1 and TRBJ2-7, with 11 bases aligning to TRBD1. The CDR3 is made up of 15 amino acids. Germline CDR1 is SGHRS and CDR2 is YFSETQ. Losses at the gene ends were 0 bases for V and 4 bases for J; bases not matched to a gene: 3. CDR3 coding DNA: TGCGCCAGCAGCTTGGGGACAGGGGGCGCTTACGAGCAGTACTTC. Residues: CASSLGTGGAYEQYF.

This sequence joins TRBV20-1 and TRBJ1-2; a weak D match, TRBD1 (6 bases). The ends were cut back, 6 bases at V and 6 bases at J, with 8 bases in the middle. The CDR3 loop spans 10 amino acids. Germline V lookup: CDR1 DFQATT, CDR2 SNEGSKA (reference sequence). CDR3 sequence (DNA): TGCAGTGCCACAGGGAATGGCTACACCTTC. Protein product: CSATGNGYTF.

This chain uses TRBV9 with TRBJ1-1; no definite D call. The CDR3 contains 14 residues. Germline CDR1 SGDLS, CDR2 YYNGEE. V lost 0 bases and J lost 0, with 6 bases in between. Written as DNA, the CDR3 is TGTGCCAGCAGCGTAGAGCCGATGAACACTGAAGCTTTCTTT. Translation: CASSVEPMNTEAFF. Using reference TRBV9 and TRBJ1-1 for the parts outside the CDR3, the full variable domain is DSGVTQTPKHLITATGQRVTLRCSPRSGDLSVYWYQQSLDQGLQFLIQYYNGEERAKGNILERFSAQQFPDLHSELNLSSLELGDSALYFCASSVEPMNTEAFFGQGTRLTVV.

This rearrangement joins TRBV18 to TRBJ2-2; 8 nucleotides line up with TRBD1. This CDR3 region has 17 residues. CDR1 KGHSH and CDR2 LQKENI come from the germline V gene. V lost 6 bases to trimming and J lost 0 bases; unmatched junction nucleotides: 9. The CDR3 here is CASSPRQGRTNTGELFF. CDR3 bases: TGTGCCAGCTCGCCAAGACAGGGGCGCACGAACACCGGGGAGCTGTTTTTT. The entire variable domain, with the rest obtained from reference TRBV18 and TRBJ2-2, is as follows: NAGVMQNPRHLVRRRGQEARLRCSPMKGHSHVYWYRQLPEEGLKFMVYLQKENIIDESGMPKERFSAEFPKEGPSILRIQQVVRGDSAAYFCASSPRQGRTNTGELFFGEGSRLTVL.

This chain links TRBV9 with TRBJ2-2; D is undetermined. V was pared by 1 base and J by 3 bases, with 7 bases between. Looked up from germline, CDR1 is SGDLS and CDR2 is YYNGEE. The CDR3 sequence is 14 residues long. The CDR3, as DNA: TGTGCCAGCAGCGTACGTTCCGACACCGGGGAGCTGTTTTTT. Its protein product is CASSVRSDTGELFF.

The chain employs TRBV4-1 and TRBJ2-1; D unclear. Germline loops: CDR1 MGHRA, CDR2 YSYEKL. CDR3 length: 16 amino acids. V dropped 0 bases and J dropped 5 bases, with 14 bases sitting between them. The CDR3 DNA reads as TGCGCCAGCAGCCAAGATACGTGGACCGTAGACAATGAGCAGTTCTTC. It encodes CASSQDTWTVDNEQFF.

This rearrangement joins TRBV6-5 to TRBJ2-5, with 10 bases matching TRBD2. The CDR3 has 15 residues. The V gene's germline CDR1 is MNHEY and CDR2 SVGAGI. The V segment lost 4 bases and the J segment 4 bases; nucleotides outside the gene matches: 6. The DNA for the CDR3 is TGTGCCAGCAGTTCCCCCTTAGCGGGAGGAGAGACCCAGTACTTC. The encoded protein is CASSSPLAGGETQYF.

Only one count was recorded for this clone. The V call is TRBV5-1, the J call TRBJ2-5; D is unclear. The CDR3 totals 14 residues. From germline, CDR1 is SGHRS and CDR2 YFSETQ. The V end lost 0 bases, the J end lost 4 bases, and 10 bases lay between the germline ends. CDR3 protein: CASSLGGVAETQYF. DNA of the CDR3: TGCGCCAGCAGCTTGGGTGGGGTCGCAGAGACCCAGTACTTC.

The gene calls are TRBV4-2 and TRBJ2-7, with a possible D match to TRBD1 (6 bases). Trimming stripped 0 bases from V and 6 bases from J, with 18 bases between. The CDR3 is 16 amino acids. Per the germline V gene, CDR1 is LGHNA and CDR2 is YNFKEQ. DNA for the CDR3: TGTGCCAGCAGCCAAGATTATGGGGGCGGACTGGGCGAGCAGTACTTC. Protein product: CASSQDYGGGLGEQYF.

The chain employs TRBV4-2 and TRBJ1-1; no clear D. This CDR3 spans 17 amino acids. From germline, CDR1 is LGHNA and CDR2 YNFKEQ. Deletions cut 1 base from V and 3 bases from J, with 18 bases between. Written as DNA, the CDR3 is TGTGCCAGCAGCCAAGTACGTGGGCCCACGGATGACACTGAAGCTTTCTTT. It specifies CASSQVRGPTDDTEAFF.